These T cell receptor beta chains were read from a single sample in a study of blood T cell repertoires in COVID-19. Profiled with immunoSEQ multiplex PCR; TCRdb holds only in-frame clones, not every one. The sample includes 450,000 to 600,000 clones, 87% of them seen just once. Sequencing used PBMCs or T cells enriched from blood (not recorded which). The receptor set was obtained from a woman younger than 30 who had recovered from COVID-19. Each CDR3 is given with its conserved first and last residue. A D gene is named only where the DNA matches it firmly. Not all rows give a size; the values are once, few, many and, for expanded clones, a class.

few,TRBV28,TRBJ2-7,TRBD1,CASSSPGTGFTYEQYF,TGTGCCAGCAGTTCCCCCGGGACAGGATTCACCTACGAGCAGTACTTC
-,TRBV5-1,TRBJ2-1,-,CASSPEGNEQFF,TGCGCCAGCAGCCCGGAGGGAAATGAGCAGTTCTTC
-,TRBV13,TRBJ1-1,TRBD1,CASSFLRTGNTEAFF,TGTGCCAGCAGCTTTTTACGGACAGGGAACACTGAAGCTTTCTTT
-,TRBV28,TRBJ2-7,TRBD1,CASSYHRDSRSYEQYF,TGTGCCAGCAGCTATCACCGGGACAGTAGATCCTACGAGCAGTACTTC
-,TRBV3-1/TRBV3-2,TRBJ2-2,TRBD1,CASTIYGQGGTGELFF,TGTGCCAGCACGATATACGGACAGGGCGGGACCGGGGAGCTGTTTTTT
-,TRBV19,TRBJ1-4,-,CASSRSTNEKLFF,TGTGCCAGTAGCCGGTCTACTAATGAAAAACTGTTTTTT
once,TRBV28,TRBJ2-1,-,CASSYRRTVKFF,TGTGCCAGCAGCTACCGGAGGACCGTCAAGTTCTTC
-,TRBV7-2,TRBJ2-7,TRBD2,CATAGTSGYEQYF,TGTGCCACCGCGGGGACTAGCGGCTACGAGCAGTACTTC
-,TRBV19,TRBJ1-5,-,CASTGRKGGNQPQHF,TGTGCCAGTACCGGGAGGAAGGGGGGCAATCAGCCCCAGCATTTT
-,TRBV3-1/TRBV3-2,TRBJ2-3,TRBD2,CASSHGGAVSTDTQYF,TGTGCCAGCAGCCACGGGGGGGCAGTTAGCACAGATACGCAGTATTTT
-,TRBV11-2,TRBJ1-1,TRBD1,CASSPIDRDGTEAFF,TGTGCCAGCAGCCCAATTGACAGGGATGGGACTGAAGCTTTCTTT
-,TRBV7-9,TRBJ2-2,-,CASSPKTGWGHNRELFF,TGTGCCAGCAGCCCCAAAACAGGGTGGGGGCACAACCGGGAGCTGTTTTTT
once,TRBV7-6,TRBJ1-1,-,CASSLRGGPPGGAFF,TGTGCCAGCAGCTTAAGGGGGGGCCCCCCGGGGGGGGCTTTCTTT
-,TRBV19,TRBJ2-7,-,CASSPRRGGAYEQYF,TGTGCCAGTAGTCCACGAAGGGGGGGGGCCTACGAGCAGTACTTC
-,TRBV11-1,TRBJ2-1,TRBD2,CASSLGSGGAYNEQFF,TGTGCCAGCAGCTTAGGTAGCGGGGGGGCCTACAATGAGCAGTTCTTC
few,TRBV5-1,TRBJ2-1,TRBD2,CASSLQTSGTSSSYNEQFF,TGCGCCAGCAGCTTACAGACTAGCGGGACCTCTAGCTCCTACAATGAGCAGTTCTTC
once,TRBV19,TRBJ2-3,TRBD2,CASSIGQGRVTDTQYF,TGTGCCAGTAGTATAGGACAAGGGAGGGTGACAGATACGCAGTATTTT
-,TRBV7-9,TRBJ1-2,TRBD1,CASSFGTGNYGYTF,TGTGCCAGCAGCTTCGGGACAGGGAACTATGGCTACACCTTC
-,TRBV15,TRBJ1-5,TRBD1,CATSRGRQGGNQPQHF,TGTGCCACCAGCAGAGGCCGACAGGGTGGCAATCAGCCCCAGCATTTT
once,TRBV30,TRBJ2-6,-,CAWSVQLSGANVLTF,TGTGCCTGGAGTGTACAGCTCTCTGGGGCCAACGTCCTGACTTTC
-,TRBV20-1,TRBJ1-4,-,CSASRPGGTTNEKLFF,TGCAGTGCTAGTCGTCCGGGGGGCACGACTAATGAAAAACTGTTTTTT
-,TRBV6-1,TRBJ2-2,-,CASSEKGWGENTGELFF,TGTGCCAGCAGTGAAAAGGGATGGGGGGAGAACACCGGGGAGCTGTTTTTT
-,TRBV30,TRBJ1-5,TRBD1,CAWRRQGGGQPQHF,TGTGCCTGGAGAAGGCAGGGGGGTGGGCAGCCCCAGCATTTT
-,TRBV28,TRBJ1-2,-,CASSPQLQYGYTF,TGTGCCAGCAGCCCACAGCTTCAGTATGGCTACACCTTC
-,TRBV21-1,TRBJ1-1,-,CASSKEDREVDTEAFF,TGTGCCAGCAGCAAAGAAGACAGGGAGGTGGACACTGAAGCTTTCTTT
-,TRBV7-2,TRBJ1-5,TRBD1,CASSYSGTGEQPQHF,TGTGCCAGCAGCTACTCCGGGACAGGGGAACAGCCCCAGCATTTT
-,TRBV6-5,TRBJ1-1,-,CASSTGREKAFF,TGTGCCAGCAGCACCGGACGGGAAAAAGCTTTCTTT
-,TRBV5-8,TRBJ2-5,TRBD1,CASSPGQGWQETQYF,TGTGCCAGCAGCCCTGGACAGGGTTGGCAAGAGACCCAGTACTTC
few,TRBV18,TRBJ1-1,-,CASSLGRQLMNTEAFF,TGTGCCAGCTCACTGGGGCGTCAGCTAATGAACACTGAAGCTTTCTTT
once,TRBV5-4,TRBJ2-5,TRBD1,CASRPGQGQETQYF,TGTGCCAGCAGGCCGGGACAGGGTCAAGAGACCCAGTACTTC
-,TRBV5-1,TRBJ2-7,-,CASSAGIISYEQYF,TGCGCCAGCAGCGCGGGGATTATCTCCTACGAGCAGTACTTC
-,TRBV19,TRBJ2-1,-,CASSLRILDNEQFF,TGTGCCAGTAGTTTGCGGATTTTAGACAATGAGCAGTTCTTC